These 15 T cell receptor beta chains share one sample of origin, sequenced in a study of PD-L1 blockade in urothelial cancer. Using immunoSEQ multiplex PCR, the repertoire was profiled, and TCRdb retains in-frame clones only, with some absent. Here the sample spans about 76,000 clones, 75% to 95% being singletons. Time point in this sample: peripheral blood 6 weeks after treatment start. The starting material was PBMCs, obtained around atezolizumab (anti-PD-L1) treatment. Source of these receptors: a woman older than 75 with urothelial cancer.

The chain uses TRBV6-5 and TRBJ2-1; TRBD2 aligns across 7 bases. Germline V gene data show CDR1 as MNHEY and CDR2 as SVGAGI. The ends lost 2 bases at V and 4 bases at J; junction bases unmatched: 2. CDR3 length equals 14 residues. Here the CDR3 reads CASSYGGGYNEQFF. In DNA, the CDR3 is TGTGCCAGCAGTTACGGGGGAGGGTACAATGAGCAGTTCTTC.

The chain joins TRBV6-6 to TRBJ1-1; TRBD1 agrees at 7 bases. Trimming took 2 bases from V and 7 from J; bases not matched to a gene: 10. The germline V gene encodes CDR1 MNHNY and CDR2 SVGAGI (reference sequence). The CDR3 totals 15 residues. The CDR3 DNA sequence: TGTGCCAGCAGTTACACCCGACAGGGAGGAAATGAAGCTTTCTTT. It translates to CASSYTRQGGNEAFF.

The V and J genes are TRBV6-6 and TRBJ1-1; D might be TRBD1 (5 bases). Germline V lookup: CDR1 MNHNY, CDR2 SVGAGI (reference sequence). Trimming pared 2 bases from V and 2 bases from J, leaving 9 bases between. This CDR3 contains 14 residues. CDR3 nucleotides: TGTGCCAGCAGTTACGCGGGGGTTAACACTGAAGCTTTCTTT. Protein sequence: CASSYAGVNTEAFF.

The chain links TRBV5-1 to TRBJ2-1, with 7 bases aligning to TRBD1. V lost 5 bases, J lost 2 bases, and 7 bases stayed unmatched. This CDR3 has 15 residues. Germline-derived CDR1 and CDR2 are SGHRS and YFSETQ. This CDR3 is CASSFGGTAYNEQFF. CDR3 nucleotides: TGCGCCAGCAGTTTTGGTGGGACAGCCTACAATGAGCAGTTCTTC.

The J gene is TRBJ2-1, the V gene TRBV4-1; tentative D call: TRBD2 (6 bases). Germline V gene lookup returns CDR1 MGHRA and CDR2 YSYEKL. This CDR3 region has 16 residues. V was cut by 1 base and J by 7 bases, with 17 bases left in between. CDR3 in amino acids: CASSQGITSTANEQFF. The CDR3 nucleotides are TGCGCCAGCAGCCAAGGGATAACTAGCACTGCGAATGAGCAGTTCTTC.

This clone was recorded a few times. This chain links TRBV9 with TRBJ2-1, with 8 nucleotides matching TRBD1. J gave up 9 bases and V 4 bases, and 12 bases lay outside the gene matches. CDR3 size: 15 residues. Per the germline V gene, CDR1 is SGDLS and CDR2 is YYNGEE. The DNA for the CDR3 is TGTGCCAGCAGCCTGGGACAGGCCCCCGGTAGTGAGCAGTTCTTC. Translated, it gives CASSLGQAPGSEQFF.

The genes are TRBV14 and TRBJ2-3; no clear D. With 1 base removed from V and 9 bases from J, the gap between germline ends came to 14 bases. Germline assignment: CDR1 SGHDN and CDR2 FVKESK. The CDR3 runs 14 residues. CDR3 sequence (DNA): TGTGCCAGCAGCCAAGTGGCCCCTCCGTCGACGCAGTATTTT. The encoded protein is CASSQVAPPSTQYF. Together with reference TRBV14 and TRBJ2-3, the CDR3 gives the full variable domain: EAGVTQFPSHSVIEKGQTVTLRCDPISGHDNLYWYRRVMGKEIKFLLHFVKESKQDESGMPNNRFLAERTGGTYSTLKVQPAELEDSGVYFCASSQVAPPSTQYFGPGTRLTVL.

Points on this clone: This same CDR3 is encoded by further DNA sequences in the sample. This rearrangement joins TRBV27 to TRBJ2-1, with 12 nucleotides matching TRBD2. Trimming at V came to 5 bases and at J to 4 bases, leaving 6 bases not matched to a gene. The germline V gene encodes CDR1 MNHEY and CDR2 SMNVEV (reference sequence). This CDR3 is built from 16 residues. The CDR3 nucleotides read TGTGCCAGCAGTCCTCCTAGCGGGAGGGGGTACAATGAGCAGTTCTTC. It codes for CASSPPSGRGYNEQFF.

This clone was detected once. This sequence joins TRBV7-8 and TRBJ1-4, with 10 bases matching TRBD1. The junction had 7 bases not matched to a gene; V was cut back by 5 bases and J by 7 bases. This CDR3 is 15 amino acids long. The V gene's germline CDR1 is SGHVS and CDR2 FQNEAQ. The chain's CDR3 is CASSQDRGKGEKLFF. The CDR3 DNA reads as TGTGCCAGCAGCCAGGACAGGGGGAAGGGTGAAAAACTGTTTTTT.

V and J are TRBV10-2 and TRBJ1-1, with D uncertain. The CDR3 has 13 amino acids. V lost 2 bases, J lost 3 bases, and 7 bases lay in between. Looked up from germline, CDR1 is WSHSY and CDR2 is SAAADI. CDR3: CASSELRDTEAFF. The CDR3 DNA follows: TGCGCCAGCAGTGAGCTGAGGGACACTGAAGCTTTCTTT.

For the CDR3, the DNA is TGTGCCAGCAGCCCCGGAGGGACTAGCGATCACATTCAGTACTTC. It codes for CASSPGGTSDHIQYF. V is TRBV9 and J is TRBJ2-4; 10 bases line up with TRBD2. With V trimmed by 4 bases and J by 8 bases, 9 bases remained unmatched. The CDR3 extends over 15 amino acids. Germline CDR1 SGDLS, CDR2 YYNGEE.

V and J are TRBV10-1 and TRBJ2-3; unclear D gene. Germline loops: CDR1 WNHNN, CDR2 SYGVQD (reference sequence). CDR3 length: 15 amino acids. Trimming stripped 5 bases from V and 2 bases from J, with 14 bases between. CDR3 region: CASSPQQTTTDTQYF. Here the CDR3 DNA reads TGCGCCAGCAGTCCCCAGCAGACAACCACAGATACGCAGTATTTT.

The CDR3 loop reads CASSSDMYEQYF. Written as DNA, the CDR3 is TGTGCCAGCAGTTCTGACATGTACGAGCAGTACTTC. V usage is TRBV28 and J usage is TRBJ2-7; D is unresolved. The V gene's germline CDR1 is MDHEN and CDR2 SYDVKM. This CDR3 comprises 12 residues. Deletions cut 4 bases from V and 4 bases from J, with 8 bases between.

This rearrangement joins TRBV27 to TRBJ1-5; the D is unclear. Germline-derived CDR1 and CDR2 are MNHEY and SMNVEV (reference sequence). The CDR3 runs to 14 residues. Trimming took off 0 bases at V and 7 bases at J, with 10 bases between the two ends. CDR3 in amino acids: CASSLSRAGQPQHF. CDR3 bases: TGTGCCAGCAGTTTATCGAGGGCAGGACAGCCCCAGCATTTT.

CDR3 coding DNA: TGCGCCAGCAGCTCGGGGGAGATCGCCGGGGAGCTGTTTTTT. Translating it yields CASSSGEIAGELFF. This chain links TRBV5-1 with TRBJ2-2; D may be TRBD2 (6 bases). The CDR3 extends over 14 amino acids. The V end lost 3 bases, the J end lost 6 bases, and 12 bases lay between the germline ends. Germline V gives CDR1 SGHRS, CDR2 YFSETQ.